The 9 T cell receptor beta chains in this list originate from one sample, sequenced in a study of blood T cell repertoires in COVID-19. TCRdb's copy holds only in-frame clones and misses some; the assay was immunoSEQ multiplex PCR. The sample contains approximately 49,000 clones, around four fifths of which appear only once. Material for sequencing was peripheral blood. The receptors here all came from a woman in her sixties or seventies with acute or convalescent COVID-19.

This rearrangement joins TRBV3-1 (or the pseudogene TRBV3-2) to TRBJ2-5; 8 bases match TRBD2. J lost 5 bases, V lost 0 bases, and 8 bases had no gene match. The V gene's germline CDR1 is LGHDT and CDR2 YNNKEL (reference sequence). CDR3 length: 16 residues. The CDR3 protein is CASSQEALAVGETQYF. CDR3 in DNA: TGTGCCAGCAGCCAAGAGGCACTAGCGGTCGGGGAGACCCAGTACTTC.

The chain joins TRBV12-3 or TRBV12-4 to TRBJ2-3; D gene ambiguous. The CDR3 has 11 residues. Deletions cut 4 bases from V and 5 bases from J, with 4 bases between. The CDR3 is CASSSLDTQYF. Here the CDR3 DNA reads TGTGCCAGCAGTTCACTAGATACGCAGTATTTT.

The V call is TRBV6-4, the J call TRBJ2-3; D uncertain. V shed 6 bases and J shed 0 bases, with 16 bases lying between them. Germline V gene data show CDR1 as MRHNA and CDR2 as SNTAGT. CDR3 size: 16 residues. CDR3 in amino acids: CASSASSEMSTDTQYF. The CDR3 bases are TGTGCCAGCAGCGCCTCAAGCGAGATGAGCACAGATACGCAGTATTTT.

The J gene is TRBJ1-5, the V gene TRBV4-1; D unresolved. Trimming shortened V by 4 bases and J by 2 bases, and 9 bases separated the two germline ends. Germline CDR1 reads MGHRA; CDR2 reads YSYEKL. The CDR3 sequence is 14 residues long. The CDR3 DNA sequence: TGCGCCAGCAGCCGGGGAGAGGGCAATCAGCCCCAGCATTTT. Translation gives CASSRGEGNQPQHF.

The genes are TRBV11-2 and TRBJ1-2; D gene unclear. Germline CDR1 reads SGHAT; CDR2 reads FQNNGV. The germline V and J ends were trimmed by 5 bases and 4 bases, with 11 bases remaining between them. The CDR3 has 13 amino acids. This CDR3 is CASSRGLLYGYTF. The DNA for the CDR3 is TGTGCCAGCAGCCGAGGGCTCCTCTATGGCTACACCTTC.

V is TRBV19 and J is TRBJ2-3; 14 bases match TRBD2. The CDR3 loop spans 20 amino acids. Trimming removed 3 bases from V and 1 base from J; junction bases left unmatched: 12. Germline CDR1 reads LNHDA; CDR2 reads SQIVND (reference sequence). The CDR3 sequence is CASSMYFGTSGGGGTDTQYF. As DNA, the CDR3 is TGTGCCAGTAGTATGTACTTTGGGACTAGCGGGGGAGGTGGCACAGATACGCAGTATTTT.

This clone was seen more than once but under ten times. The V gene is TRBV7-6, the J gene TRBJ2-1, with TRBD1 as a possible D gene (5 bases). The CDR3 loop spans 13 amino acids. Trimming left V 3 bases short and J 6 bases short, with 9 bases between. CDR1 and CDR2 (germline): SGHVS, FNYEAQ. The CDR3 bases are TGTGCCAGCAGCTTCGCAGGGTTCAATGAGCAGTTCTTC. Translated: CASSFAGFNEQFF.

The chain couples TRBV15 to TRBJ1-2; 7 nucleotides match TRBD1. CDR3 length: 15 residues. Germline V gene sequence: CDR1 LNHNV, CDR2 YYDKDF (reference sequence). J lost 6 bases, V lost 3 bases, and 10 bases had no gene match. The CDR3 bases are TGTGCCACCAGCAGGGGGGGACAGACTTGGGATGGCTACACCTTC. This encodes CATSRGGQTWDGYTF.

The V call is TRBV10-3, the J call TRBJ2-2; 7 bases fit TRBD1. V shed 5 bases and J 7 bases; nucleotides not matched to a gene: 10. The CDR3 extends over 15 amino acids. CDR1 and CDR2 (germline): ENHRY, SYGVKD. CDR3 protein: CAISQGVQALGELFF. CDR3 nucleotides: TGTGCCATCAGTCAGGGGGTCCAGGCTCTCGGGGAGCTGTTTTTT.